The subject of this entry is one T cell receptor beta chain. The antigen remains undetermined. This sample stems from a study of T cells in localized non-small cell lung cancer. Whole-study results and caveats: Sequencing covered just one tumor region, so heterogeneity cannot be ruled out. Out of the top 100 tumor clones, a median about 58 were seen in adjacent lung. Clonality of T cells reached its maximum in uninvolved adjacent lung, surpassing tumor. Greater T cell density in blood accompanied longer overall survival.

V was trimmed by 3 bases and J by 0 bases, leaving 6 bases between them. The germline V gene encodes CDR1 SGDLS and CDR2 YYNGEE. This CDR3 spans 14 amino acids. Data came from immunoSEQ multiplex PCR; TCRdb stores just in-frame clones and leaves some out. The table records over 50,000 clones, approximately 80% of them present only once. The TCR comes from a man aged 35-69 years with stage III lung adenocarcinoma. The specimen was peripheral blood mononuclear cells, collected before any cancer treatment. The rearrangement links TRBV9 to TRBJ1-4; D perhaps matches TRBD1 (5 bases). The CDR3 DNA is TGTGCCAGCAGCGAGACAGCAACTAATGAAAAACTGTTTTTT. It specifies CASSETATNEKLFF.